The sequence of this TCR beta chain was determined in a study of shared clonotypes between healthy human individuals. Overall study results and limits: Tissue TCR repertoires likely differ from these blood-only repertoires.

As for this clone: No antigen is known for it.

Measured with immunoSEQ multiplex PCR; TCRdb has only the in-frame clones, and not every one. Of about 360,000 clones listed, roughly 70% are singletons. The sequenced sample was memory CD4+ T cells sorted from blood. The subset was: CD45RA-negative fraction. This receptor was obtained from a man younger than 40 in good health.

CDR3 amino acids: CASSEELAGRGDTQYF. The CDR3 DNA reads as TGTGCCAGCAGCGAGGAGCTAGCGGGTCGAGGGGATACGCAGTATTTT. V is TRBV5-6 and J is TRBJ2-3; TRBD2 aligns across 8 bases. V lost 4 bases, J lost 6 bases, and 13 bases stayed unmatched. Germline CDR1 reads SGHDT; CDR2 reads YYEEEE. The CDR3 has 16 amino acids. Supplemented by reference TRBV5-6 and TRBJ2-3, the full variable domain reads DAGVTQSPTHLIKTRGQQVTLRCSPKSGHDTVSWYQQALGQGPQFIFQYYEEEERQRGNFPDRFSGHQFPNYSSELNVNALLLGDSALYLCASSEELAGRGDTQYFGPGTRLTVL.